The sequence of this T cell receptor beta chain was determined in a study of T cell responses to AZD1222 COVID-19 vaccine. In regard to this clone: One junction end disagrees with the germline gene, perhaps due to a read error.

Germline CDR1 and CDR2: MDHEN and SYDVKM. The CDR3 is 13 residues long. Method: immunoSEQ multiplex PCR; TCRdb's copy keeps in-frame clones and lacks some. The table lists roughly 160,000 clones, roughly 94% of them singletons. The TCR comes from an adult who received the AZD1222 COVID-19 vaccine. The sample was peripheral blood, taken 28 days after the second AZD1222 dose. J is TRBJ2-7 and V is TRBV28; D not resolved. The CDR3 coding sequence is TGTGCCAGTAGTTTTGGGAACTCCTACGAGCAGTACTTC. Translating it yields CASSFGNSYEQYF.